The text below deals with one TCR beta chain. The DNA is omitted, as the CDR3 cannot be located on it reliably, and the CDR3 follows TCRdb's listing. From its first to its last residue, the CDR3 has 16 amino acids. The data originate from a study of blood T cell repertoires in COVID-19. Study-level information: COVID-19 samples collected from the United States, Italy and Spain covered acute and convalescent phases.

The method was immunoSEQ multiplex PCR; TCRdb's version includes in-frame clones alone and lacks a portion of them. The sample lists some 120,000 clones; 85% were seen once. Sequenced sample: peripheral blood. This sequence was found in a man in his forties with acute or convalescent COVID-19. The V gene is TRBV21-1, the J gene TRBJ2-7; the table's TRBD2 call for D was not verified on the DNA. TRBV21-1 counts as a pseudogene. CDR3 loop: CASSKWVGSGAYEQYF.